The 8 T cell receptor beta chains below come from one sample, sequenced in a study of blood T cell repertoires in COVID-19. Sequenced by immunoSEQ multiplex PCR; TCRdb stores in-frame clones only, minus some. The sample lists under 350,000 clones, around four fifths occurring once. Sequencing was performed on peripheral blood. Receptor source: a man in his 60s who had recovered from COVID-19.

This clone has more than one count but fewer than ten. CDR3 amino acids: CASSVAETGASPLHF. DNA of the CDR3: TGTGCCAGCAGCGTAGCCGAGACAGGGGCTTCACCCCTCCACTTT. The chain uses TRBV9 and TRBJ1-6; 8 bases are a match to TRBD1. Germline values: CDR1 SGDLS, CDR2 YYNGEE. Trimming removed 0 bases from V and 9 bases from J; junction bases left unmatched: 5. The CDR3 loop spans 15 amino acids.

As for this clone: A much larger clone differs by one base, so this may be a read error. The chain links TRBV12-3 or TRBV12-4 to TRBJ2-1, with TRBD2 identical over 7 bases. The CDR3 has 13 residues. The V and J ends lost 4 bases and 6 bases, in that order; junction bases with no gene match: 3. The CDR3 DNA sequence: TGTGCCAGCAGTTCCGGACTAGTCAATGAGCAGTTCTTC. Residues: CASSSGLVNEQFF.

The J gene is TRBJ2-5, the V gene TRBV9, with 8 nucleotides matching TRBD2. Per germline, CDR1 SGDLS and CDR2 YYNGEE. V lost 0 bases to trimming and J lost 4 bases; unmatched junction nucleotides: 8. The CDR3 extends over 16 amino acids. The CDR3 protein is CASSVGGSGVPETQYF. DNA for the CDR3: TGTGCCAGCAGCGTAGGGGGTAGCGGGGTCCCAGAGACCCAGTACTTC.

The rearrangement links TRBV5-1 to TRBJ2-1; 10 nucleotides match TRBD2. V dropped 4 bases and J dropped 0; count of bases not matched to a gene: 1. Germline loops: CDR1 SGHRS, CDR2 YFSETQ. The CDR3 loop spans 15 amino acids. The DNA of the CDR3 is TGCGCCAGCAGCCCTAGCGGGAGCTCCTACAATGAGCAGTTCTTC. Amino acid sequence: CASSPSGSSYNEQFF. Together with reference TRBV5-1 and TRBJ2-1, the CDR3 gives the full variable domain: KAGVTQTPRYLIKTRGQQVTLSCSPISGHRSVSWYQQTPGQGLQFLFEYFSETQRNKGNFPGRFSGRQFSNSRSEMNVSTLELGDSALYLCASSPSGSSYNEQFFGPGTRLTVL.

V gene TRBV11-2 combines with J gene TRBJ1-1, with D uncertain. Germline values: CDR1 SGHAT, CDR2 FQNNGV. The CDR3 is 14 residues long. Trimming shortened V by 0 bases and J by 8 bases, and 13 bases separated the two germline ends. CDR3 region: CASSLDRHPGEAFF. The CDR3 region has the DNA TGTGCCAGCAGCTTAGACCGACACCCTGGGGAAGCTTTCTTT.

The V and J genes are TRBV9 and TRBJ1-5; possibly TRBD1 for D (6 bases). This CDR3 is 15 amino acids long. CDR1 is SGDLS and CDR2 is YYNGEE in the germline V gene. Trimming took off 0 bases at V and 4 bases at J, with 11 bases between the two ends. The CDR3: CASSVGGGANQPQHF. CDR3 nucleotides: TGTGCCAGCAGCGTAGGAGGGGGGGCAAATCAGCCCCAGCATTTT.

The V gene is TRBV27, the J gene TRBJ2-1; D gene uncertain. Germline V gene sequence: CDR1 MNHEY, CDR2 SMNVEV (reference sequence). Between the trimmed V and J ends, which lost 5 bases and 1 base, there was a span of 9 bases. This CDR3 contains 14 residues. CDR3 in DNA: TGTGCCAGCAGTCCCCGTGTGTCCTACAATGAGCAGTTCTTC. Translation gives CASSPRVSYNEQFF.

The CDR3 coding sequence is TGCGCCAGCAGCCAAGGACCCGGAGAAAACAATGAGCAGTTCTTC. It codes for CASSQGPGENNEQFF. V is TRBV4-1 and J is TRBJ2-1, with no clear D. The CDR3 consists of 15 residues. Germline values: CDR1 MGHRA, CDR2 YSYEKL. The V end was cut by 1 base, the J end by 5 bases, with 12 bases between.